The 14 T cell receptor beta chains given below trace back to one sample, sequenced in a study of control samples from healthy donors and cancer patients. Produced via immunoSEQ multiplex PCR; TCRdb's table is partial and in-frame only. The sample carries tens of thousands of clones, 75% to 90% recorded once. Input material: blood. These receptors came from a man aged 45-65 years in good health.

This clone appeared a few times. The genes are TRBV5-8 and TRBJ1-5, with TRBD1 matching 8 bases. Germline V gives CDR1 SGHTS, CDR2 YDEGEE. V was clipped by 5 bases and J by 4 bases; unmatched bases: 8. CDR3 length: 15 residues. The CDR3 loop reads CASRTGVLSNQPQHF. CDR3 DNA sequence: TGTGCCAGCAGGACAGGGGTGTTATCAAATCAGCCCCAGCATTTT.

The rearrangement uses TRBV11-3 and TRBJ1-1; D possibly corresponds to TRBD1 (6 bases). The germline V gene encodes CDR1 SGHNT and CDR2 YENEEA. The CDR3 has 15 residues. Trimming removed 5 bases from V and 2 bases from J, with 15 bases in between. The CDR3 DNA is TGTGCCAGCAGCGCCGTTACAGGGTTTAACACTGAAGCTTTCTTT. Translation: CASSAVTGFNTEAFF.

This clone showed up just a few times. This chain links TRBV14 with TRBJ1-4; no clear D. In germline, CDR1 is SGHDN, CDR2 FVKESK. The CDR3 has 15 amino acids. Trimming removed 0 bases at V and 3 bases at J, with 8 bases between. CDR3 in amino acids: CASSQDGRSNEKLFF. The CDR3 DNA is TGTGCCAGCAGCCAAGATGGGCGGTCTAATGAAAAACTGTTTTTT.

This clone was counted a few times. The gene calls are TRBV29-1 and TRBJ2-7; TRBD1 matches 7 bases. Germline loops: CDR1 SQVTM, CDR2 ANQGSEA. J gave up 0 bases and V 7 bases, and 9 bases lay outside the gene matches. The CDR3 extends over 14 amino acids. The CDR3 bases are TGCAGCGCCGGAGGAGCAGGGGGCTCCTACGAGCAGTACTTC. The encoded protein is CSAGGAGGSYEQYF.

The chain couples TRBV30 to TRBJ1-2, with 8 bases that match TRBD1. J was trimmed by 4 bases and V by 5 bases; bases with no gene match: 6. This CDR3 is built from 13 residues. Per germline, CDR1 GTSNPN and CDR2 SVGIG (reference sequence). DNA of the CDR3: TGTGCCTGGGAGGCCGGACAGGGCTATGGCTACACCTTC. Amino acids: CAWEAGQGYGYTF. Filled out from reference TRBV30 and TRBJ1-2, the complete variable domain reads SQTIHQWPATLVQPVGSPLSLECTVEGTSNPNLYWYRQAAGRGLQLLFYSVGIGQISSEVPQNLSASRPQDRQFILSSKKLLLSDSGFYLCAWEAGQGYGYTFGSGTRLTVV.

CDR3 amino acids: CASSLRGQETQYF. CDR3 bases: TGTGCCAGCAGCTTGAGGGGCCAAGAGACCCAGTACTTC. The V call is TRBV7-2, the J call TRBJ2-5, with D perhaps matching TRBD1 or TRBD2 (5 bases each). Germline V gene lookup returns CDR1 SGHTA and CDR2 FQGNSA. The CDR3 consists of 13 residues. V was cut by 3 bases and J by 1 base, with 6 bases left in between.

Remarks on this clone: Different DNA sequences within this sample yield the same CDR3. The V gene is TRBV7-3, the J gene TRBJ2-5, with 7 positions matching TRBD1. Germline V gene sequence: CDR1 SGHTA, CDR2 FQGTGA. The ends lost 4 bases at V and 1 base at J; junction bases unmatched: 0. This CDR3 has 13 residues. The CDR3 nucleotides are TGTGCCAGCAGCTGGACAGGCCAAGAGACCCAGTACTTC. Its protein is CASSWTGQETQYF.

CDR3 nucleotide sequence: TGTGCCAGCAGTAGCCCCGGTGTAGGGAGGAATGAGCAGTTCTTC. Protein sequence: CASSSPGVGRNEQFF. The rearrangement joins TRBV6-5 to TRBJ2-1; the D gene is possibly TRBD2 (6 bases). The V end was cut by 5 bases, the J end by 7 bases, with 18 bases between. CDR3 length: 15 residues. The germline gives CDR1 MNHEY, CDR2 SVGAGI.

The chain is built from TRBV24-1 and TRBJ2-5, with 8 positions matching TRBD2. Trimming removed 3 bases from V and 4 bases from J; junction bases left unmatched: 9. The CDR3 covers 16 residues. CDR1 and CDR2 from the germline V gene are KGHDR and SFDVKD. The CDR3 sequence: CATSDPSGGERETQYF. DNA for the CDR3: TGTGCCACCAGTGATCCGAGCGGGGGAGAGAGAGAGACCCAGTACTTC.

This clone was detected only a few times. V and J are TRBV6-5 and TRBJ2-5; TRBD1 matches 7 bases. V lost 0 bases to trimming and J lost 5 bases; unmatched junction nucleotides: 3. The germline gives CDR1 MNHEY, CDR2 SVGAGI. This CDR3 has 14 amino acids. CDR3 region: CASSYSRGMETQYF. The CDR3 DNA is TGTGCCAGCAGTTACTCCAGGGGGATGGAGACCCAGTACTTC.

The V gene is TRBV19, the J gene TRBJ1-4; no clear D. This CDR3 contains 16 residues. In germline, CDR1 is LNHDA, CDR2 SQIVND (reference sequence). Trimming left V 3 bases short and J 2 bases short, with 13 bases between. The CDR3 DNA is TGTGCCAGTAGTATCCAAGGCGCCTCCACTAATGAAAAACTGTTTTTT. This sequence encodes CASSIQGASTNEKLFF.

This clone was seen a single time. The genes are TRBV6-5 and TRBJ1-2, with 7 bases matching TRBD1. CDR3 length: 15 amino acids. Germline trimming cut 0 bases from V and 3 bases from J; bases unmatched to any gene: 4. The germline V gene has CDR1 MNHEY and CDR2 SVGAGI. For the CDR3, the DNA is TGTGCCAGCAGTTACTCGGGCGGACAGGACTATGGCTACACCTTC. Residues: CASSYSGGQDYGYTF.

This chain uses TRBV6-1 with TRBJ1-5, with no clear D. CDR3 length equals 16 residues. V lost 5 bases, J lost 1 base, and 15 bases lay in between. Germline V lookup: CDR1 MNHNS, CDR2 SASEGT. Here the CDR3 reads CASSKEGHLSNQPQHF. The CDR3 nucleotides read TGTGCCAGCAGTAAAGAGGGTCACTTGAGCAATCAGCCCCAGCATTTT.

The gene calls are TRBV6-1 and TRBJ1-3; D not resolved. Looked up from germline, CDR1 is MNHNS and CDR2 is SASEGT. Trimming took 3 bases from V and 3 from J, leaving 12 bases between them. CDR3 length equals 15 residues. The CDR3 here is CASSEIRGYGNTIYF. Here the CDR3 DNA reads TGTGCCAGCAGTGAGATTCGGGGTTATGGAAACACCATATATTTT.